This is a list of T cell receptor beta chains from one sample in a study of post-analysis software for immune sequencing data. TCRdb itself ran the PCR reads through MiXCR, one entry per CDR3 protein. This sample carries about 810,000 distinct CDR3 sequences, about 57% of them seen once, and the ten largest clones take 4.6%. The specimen sequenced was blood. The receptors shown here come from a girl aged 5-17 years with multiple sclerosis. The CDR3 runs from the conserved cysteine through the conserved F or W. Each record gives: V gene, D gene, J gene, CDR3 protein. The D gene is left open where the match is weak.

v_call: TRBV20-1
d_call: TRBD2
j_call: TRBJ2-3
cdr3_aa: CSAREAGGTDTQYF

v_call: TRBV20-1
d_call: NA
j_call: TRBJ2-7
cdr3_aa: CSAGTTVYEQYF

v_call: TRBV20-1
d_call: TRBD2
j_call: TRBJ2-5
cdr3_aa: CSASGTSGIGEQYF

v_call: TRBV28
d_call: NA
j_call: TRBJ1-2
cdr3_aa: CASRLSGTPSYGYTF

v_call: TRBV20-1
d_call: NA
j_call: TRBJ2-7
cdr3_aa: CSARIQRSFSYEQYF

v_call: TRBV12-3/TRBV12-4
d_call: TRBD2
j_call: TRBJ2-3
cdr3_aa: CASSLIGAGLVASTDTQYF

v_call: TRBV12-3/TRBV12-4
d_call: NA
j_call: TRBJ1-1
cdr3_aa: CASQTVLNTEAFF

v_call: TRBV3-1
d_call: NA
j_call: TRBJ2-7
cdr3_aa: CASSLFSTHHEQYF

v_call: TRBV15
d_call: NA
j_call: TRBJ2-5
cdr3_aa: CATSRRDAQETQYF

v_call: TRBV29-1
d_call: TRBD2
j_call: TRBJ2-1
cdr3_aa: CSVYPLAGGENEQFF

v_call: TRBV6-6
d_call: NA
j_call: TRBJ2-3
cdr3_aa: CASSYGPIPSTDTQYF

v_call: TRBV28
d_call: TRBD2
j_call: TRBJ2-1
cdr3_aa: CASTPTSGASYNEQFF

v_call: TRBV3-1
d_call: NA
j_call: TRBJ2-3
cdr3_aa: CASSRDPLDTQYF

v_call: TRBV10-3
d_call: NA
j_call: TRBJ2-7
cdr3_aa: CAISESGVSSYEQYF

v_call: TRBV10-3
d_call: NA
j_call: TRBJ2-3
cdr3_aa: CATDQVSGLHTDTQYF

v_call: TRBV6-1
d_call: TRBD1
j_call: TRBJ2-1
cdr3_aa: CASSENRAGGVINEQFF